The 32 T cell receptor beta chains in this list originate from one sample, sequenced in a study of Graves' ophthalmopathy and Graves' hyperthyroidism. Amplification targeted the TCR beta CDR3 regions, with RNA transcripts as the source material. The library came from an HTBI-primed first-round RT-PCR and a second-round multiplex PCR. One entry per CDR3 protein, called by TCRdb with MiXCR from the multiplex PCR reads. The sample carries roughly 350,000 distinct CDR3 sequences, roughly a sixth recorded once. Sequencing was done on a sample of peripheral blood. The receptors shown here come from an adult woman with stable Graves' hyperthyroidism.

This clonotype was seen many times. The chain couples TRBV7-8 to TRBJ1-6; D might be TRBD1 (5 bases). Between the trimmed V and J ends, which lost 4 bases and 7 bases, there was a span of 14 bases. The CDR3 sequence is 15 residues long. Per the germline V gene, CDR1 is SGHVS and CDR2 is FQNEAQ. The CDR3 bases are TGTGCCAGCAGCTGGGGGGACGGAAGGAATTCACCCCTCCACTTT. Translated: CASSWGDGRNSPLHF.

Many counts were recorded for this clonotype. This chain joins TRBV28 and TRBJ2-7, with 8 positions matching TRBD1. Germline CDR1 MDHEN, CDR2 SYDVKM. The CDR3 consists of 15 residues. With V trimmed by 4 bases and J by 3 bases, 8 bases remained unmatched. The DNA of the CDR3 is TGTGCCAGCAGTTCCCAGGGGACAGGACTCTACGAGCAGTACTTC. Its translation: CASSSQGTGLYEQYF.

This clonotype was counted ten times or more. This chain connects TRBV28 to TRBJ1-1, with 7 positions matching TRBD1. This CDR3 spans 13 amino acids. Germline V lookup: CDR1 MDHEN, CDR2 SYDVKM. Losses at the gene ends were 6 bases for V and 4 bases for J; bases not matched to a gene: 5. The CDR3 protein is CASRLDRVTEAFF. CDR3 sequence (DNA): TGTGCCAGCAGACTCGACAGGGTCACTGAAGCTTTCTTT.

This clonotype has at least ten counts. V gene TRBV7-8 combines with J gene TRBJ2-7, with a possible D match to TRBD1 (6 bases). V was shortened by 5 bases and J by 2 bases, with 13 bases between the two germline ends. Germline V lookup: CDR1 SGHVS, CDR2 FQNEAQ. This CDR3 comprises 14 residues. The CDR3 is CASSKRTETYEQYF. The CDR3 bases are TGTGCCAGCAGCAAACGGACAGAAACCTACGAGCAGTACTTC.

CDR3 coding DNA: TGTGCCAGCAGCCCCGTGGCTAGCGGGAACCAAGAGACCCAGTACTTC. Translation: CASSPVASGNQETQYF. This sequence joins TRBV7-9 and TRBJ2-5; 9 nucleotides match TRBD2. The J segment lost 0 bases and the V segment lost 5 bases, leaving 7 bases of the junction unmatched. CDR1 and CDR2 (germline): SEHNR, FQNEAQ (reference sequence). This CDR3 has 16 amino acids.

This clonotype was counted at least ten times. The V call is TRBV24-1, the J call TRBJ2-5, with 7 bases aligning to TRBD2. The CDR3 extends over 17 amino acids. The germline gives CDR1 KGHDR, CDR2 SFDVKD. J gave up 0 bases and V 3 bases, and 9 bases lay outside the gene matches. CDR3 nucleotide sequence: TGTGCCACCAGTGATCCCGTCCGGAGCGGGGACCAAGAGACCCAGTACTTC. Amino acid sequence: CATSDPVRSGDQETQYF.

This clonotype was seen ten or more times. V is TRBV6-1 and J is TRBJ2-7; maybe TRBD2 (5 bases). The CDR3 covers 15 residues. Per germline, CDR1 MNHNS and CDR2 SASEGT. V gave up 6 bases and J gave up 4 bases, with 19 bases separating them. Here the CDR3 reads CASRFRGGLRYEQYF. The CDR3 nucleotides read TGTGCCAGCAGGTTCCGCGGCGGGTTACGGTACGAGCAGTACTTC.

V and J are TRBV7-3 and TRBJ2-7, with D perhaps matching TRBD2 (6 bases). Trimming pared 3 bases from V and 6 bases from J, leaving 12 bases between. The CDR3 length is 13 residues. From germline, CDR1 is SGHTA and CDR2 FQGTGA. CDR3 loop: CASSFQREFEQYF. The CDR3 bases are TGTGCCAGCAGCTTTCAACGGGAGTTCGAGCAGTACTTC. The complete variable domain, with remaining parts taken from reference TRBV7-3 and TRBJ2-7, reads GAGVSQTPSNKVTEKGKYVELRCDPISGHTALYWYRQSLGQGPEFLIYFQGTGAADDSGLPNDRFFAVRPEGSVSTLKIQRTERGDSAVYLCASSFQREFEQYFGPGTRLTVT.

This clonotype was picked up a small number of times. This rearrangement joins TRBV18 to TRBJ2-7; D remains unclear. V lost 4 bases and J lost 6, with 13 bases in between. CDR1 is KGHSH, CDR2 LQKENI, per germline. CDR3 length equals 13 residues. CDR3 bases: TGTGCCAGCTCACAGGATCCCTACCGCGAGCAGTACTTC. Translation gives CASSQDPYREQYF.

This clonotype was detected many times. This may come from a read error, since a much larger clone is one base off. The chain combines TRBV6-2 or TRBV6-3 with TRBJ2-7; 14 nucleotides agree with TRBD2. CDR1 and CDR2 (germline): MNHEY, SVGEGT. The CDR3 runs to 15 residues. V trimming: 8 bases; J trimming: 6 bases; junction bases outside the gene matches: 9. The CDR3 reads CASQKGLAGASEQYF. In nucleotides, the CDR3 is TGTGCCAGCCAAAAGGGACTAGCGGGAGCTTCCGAGCAGTACTTC.

This clonotype turned up a few times. The V gene is TRBV5-4, the J gene TRBJ2-4; 7 nucleotides agree with TRBD2. The CDR3 contains 13 residues. V trimming: 4 bases; J trimming: 13 bases; junction bases outside the gene matches: 11. CDR1 is SGHNT and CDR2 is YYREEE in the germline V gene (reference sequence). CDR3 residues: CASSRDYEGRQYF. The CDR3 nucleotides are TGTGCCAGCAGCCGGGACTACGAGGGTAGACAGTACTTC. Together with reference TRBV5-4 and TRBJ2-4, the CDR3 gives the full variable domain: ETGVTQSPTHLIKTRGQQVTLRCSSQSGHNTVSWYQQALGQGPQFIFQYYREEENGRGNFPPRFSGLQFPNYSSELNVNALELDDSALYLCASSRDYEGRQYFGAGTRLSVL.

There are many counts of this clonotype. The chain uses TRBV29-1 and TRBJ2-2; no clear D gene. The CDR3 runs 13 residues. CDR1 SQVTM and CDR2 ANQGSEA come from the germline V gene. Trimming cost V 7 bases and J 1 base, with 10 bases left between them. CDR3 sequence: CSARLGNTGELFF. Written as DNA, the CDR3 is TGCAGCGCTCGGTTGGGGAACACCGGGGAGCTGTTTTTT.

This clonotype was counted a few times. One end of the junction varies from germline; a read error may be responsible. CDR3 coding DNA: TGTGCCAGCAGCATGGGAGGGACCACAGGTACGCAGTATTTT. It encodes CASSMGGTTGTQYF. This chain connects TRBV25-1 to TRBJ2-3; 7 positions agree with TRBD2. CDR1 MGHDK and CDR2 SYGVNS come from the germline V gene. The CDR3 is 14 amino acids.

This clonotype was observed at least ten times. The rearrangement uses TRBV30 and TRBJ1-5, with TRBD1 matching over 9 bases. CDR3 length: 13 residues. The J segment lost 5 bases and the V segment lost 5 bases, leaving 4 bases of the junction unmatched. In germline, CDR1 is GTSNPN, CDR2 SVGIG (reference sequence). The CDR3 spells CAWSRDRDQPQHF. The CDR3 DNA is TGTGCCTGGTCCCGGGACAGGGATCAGCCCCAGCATTTT.

This clonotype has ten or more counts. The rearrangement links TRBV7-9 to TRBJ2-7; TRBD2 agrees at 8 bases. V lost 1 base to trimming and J lost 1 base; unmatched junction nucleotides: 3. Per germline, CDR1 SEHNR and CDR2 FQNEAQ (reference sequence). The CDR3 runs to 15 residues. CDR3: CASSLEAGESYEQYF. In DNA, the CDR3 is TGTGCCAGCAGCTTAGAAGCGGGAGAATCCTACGAGCAGTACTTC.

This clonotype was found many times. The rearrangement links TRBV5-1 to TRBJ2-7; 9 nucleotides match TRBD1. V lost 1 base and J lost 5; bases outside the gene matches: 10. The germline gives CDR1 SGHRS, CDR2 YFSETQ. The CDR3 consists of 16 residues. CDR3 nucleotides: TGCGCCAGCAGCTTGTATGGGGACAGGGACCTGGACGAGCAGTACTTC. As protein: CASSLYGDRDLDEQYF. Complete variable domain (other parts from reference TRBV5-1 and TRBJ2-7): KAGVTQTPRYLIKTRGQQVTLSCSPISGHRSVSWYQQTPGQGLQFLFEYFSETQRNKGNFPGRFSGRQFSNSRSEMNVSTLELGDSALYLCASSLYGDRDLDEQYFGPGTRLTVT.

The sample holds many counts of this clonotype. Written as DNA, the CDR3 is TGCGCCAGCAGCCATTTCGGCCGCTCCTACGAGCAGTACTTC. This sequence encodes CASSHFGRSYEQYF. The genes are TRBV4-1 and TRBJ2-7; D remains ambiguous. Deletions cut 3 bases from V and 0 bases from J, with 9 bases between. This CDR3 is 14 amino acids long. Germline values: CDR1 MGHRA, CDR2 YSYEKL.

This clonotype was seen at least ten times. The chain has TRBV5-1 and TRBJ1-2; a weak D match, TRBD1 (5 bases). The CDR3 runs 18 residues. Trimming shortened V by 2 bases and J by 5 bases, and 25 bases separated the two germline ends. Germline assignment: CDR1 SGHRS and CDR2 YFSETQ. The CDR3 is CASSFSGPRDPLSYGYTF. The DNA of the CDR3 is TGCGCCAGCAGCTTCTCAGGGCCGCGGGACCCTCTTTCTTATGGCTACACCTTC.

This clonotype was seen repeatedly, ten times or more. The chain is built from TRBV28 and TRBJ1-3, with D unresolved. Per germline, CDR1 MDHEN and CDR2 SYDVKM. Trimming pared 6 bases from V and 8 bases from J, leaving 20 bases between. This CDR3 spans 15 amino acids. Here the CDR3 DNA reads TGTGCCAGCAGCTCCCGGGCCCCAATAGGGCACACCATATATTTT. This sequence encodes CASSSRAPIGHTIYF.

There are a few counts of this clonotype. The chain joins TRBV5-1 to TRBJ2-2, with TRBD1 matching 9 bases. This CDR3 contains 19 residues. J lost 3 bases, V lost 4 bases, and 16 bases had no gene match. The V gene's germline CDR1 is SGHRS and CDR2 YFSETQ. The CDR3 protein is CASSARTGTGWLDTGELFF. CDR3 in DNA: TGCGCCAGCAGCGCACGCACCGGGACAGGGTGGTTGGACACCGGGGAGCTGTTTTTT.

This clonotype was observed a handful of times. The chain is built from TRBV12-3 or TRBV12-4 and TRBJ2-5; D is possibly TRBD1 (7 bases). There are 14 residues in the CDR3. V gave up 3 bases and J gave up 4 bases, with 12 bases separating them. The CDR3 coding sequence is TGTGCCAGCAGTTTTAACAGGGGAGGAGAGACCCAGTACTTC. Translated: CASSFNRGGETQYF.

This clonotype was seen ten or more times. The gene calls are TRBV30 and TRBJ2-5; tentative D call: TRBD2 (6 bases). Germline loops: CDR1 GTSNPN, CDR2 SVGIG (reference sequence). The germline V and J ends were trimmed by 3 bases and 2 bases, with 7 bases remaining between them. The CDR3 runs 12 residues. The CDR3 coding sequence is TGTGCCTGGAGGGACTATCAAGAGACCCAGTACTTC. Translated, it gives CAWRDYQETQYF.

This clonotype came up many times. V and J are TRBV24-1 and TRBJ1-1; 9 bases fit TRBD1. This CDR3 is 15 amino acids long. Germline values: CDR1 KGHDR, CDR2 SFDVKD. The V segment lost 7 bases and the J segment 6 bases; nucleotides outside the gene matches: 11. The CDR3 nucleotides read TGTGCCACCAGAACCGGGACAGGGAAGAGGGCTGAAGCTTTCTTT. Translating gives CATRTGTGKRAEAFF.

This clonotype was seen repeatedly, ten times or more. The chain is built from TRBV11-2 and TRBJ1-1, with 8 bases that match TRBD1. Germline V gene data show CDR1 as SGHAT and CDR2 as FQNNGV. The CDR3 consists of 15 residues. The V gene end was trimmed by 4 bases and the J gene end by 5 bases; junction bases not matched to a gene: 9. CDR3 protein: CASSWGGTGGTEAFF. The CDR3 coding sequence is TGTGCCAGCAGCTGGGGAGGGACAGGTGGAACTGAAGCTTTCTTT.

This clonotype was picked up many times. V gene TRBV19 combines with J gene TRBJ2-7; the D is unclear. This CDR3 region has 15 residues. Looked up from germline, CDR1 is LNHDA and CDR2 is SQIVND (reference sequence). Between the trimmed V and J ends, which lost 1 base and 0 bases, there was a span of 10 bases. CDR3 sequence (DNA): TGTGCCAGTAGTATAGTGGGCGGAACCTCCTACGAGCAGTACTTC. This codes for CASSIVGGTSYEQYF.

This clonotype was recorded at least ten times. V and J are TRBV28 and TRBJ2-7; 10 positions agree with TRBD2. The CDR3 loop spans 14 amino acids. The germline CDR1 and CDR2 sequences are MDHEN and SYDVKM. Trimming cost V 5 bases and J 3 bases; bases outside gene matches: 4. The CDR3 is CASSVAGGGYEQYF. The CDR3 nucleotides read TGTGCCAGCAGTGTAGCGGGAGGAGGCTACGAGCAGTACTTC. Looking up the rest from reference TRBV28 and TRBJ2-7 gives the full variable domain: DVKVTQSSRYLVKRTGEKVFLECVQDMDHENMFWYRQDPGLGLRLIYFSYDVKMKEKGDIPEGYSVSREKKERFSLILESASTNQTSMYLCASSVAGGGYEQYFGPGTRLTVT.

This clonotype appeared many times. V is TRBV20-1 and J is TRBJ2-5; 7 bases are shared with TRBD2. The ends lost 6 bases at V and 0 bases at J; junction bases unmatched: 4. Germline CDR1 and CDR2: DFQATT and SNEGSKA (reference sequence). The CDR3 has 13 amino acids. CDR3 sequence reads: CSAISGYQETQYF. CDR3 coding DNA: TGCAGTGCCATTAGCGGGTACCAAGAGACCCAGTACTTC.

Many counts were recorded for this clonotype. The V and J genes are TRBV28 and TRBJ2-7; 8 bases are a match to TRBD1. Germline-derived CDR1 and CDR2 are MDHEN and SYDVKM. This CDR3 has 15 residues. Germline trimming cut 3 bases from V and 3 bases from J; bases unmatched to any gene: 7. CDR3 nucleotides: TGTGCCAGCAGTTTTCGGGACAGGTTGAGCTACGAGCAGTACTTC. This gives the protein CASSFRDRLSYEQYF.

This clonotype was seen repeatedly, ten times or more. This chain connects TRBV18 to TRBJ2-7; TRBD2 aligns across 8 bases. The CDR3 runs 14 residues. Germline V gives CDR1 KGHSH, CDR2 LQKENI. V trimming: 5 bases; J trimming: 6 bases; junction bases outside the gene matches: 9. In DNA, the CDR3 is TGTGCCAGCTCAAAGGAAGCGGGAGATGGCGAGCAGTACTTC. Protein product: CASSKEAGDGEQYF.

In this sample, this clonotype turned up a few times. One base away lies a much larger clone, so this may be a sequencing read error. This chain connects TRBV6-5 to TRBJ1-2, with a tentative D call TRBD1 (5 bases). The V gene's germline CDR1 is MNHEY and CDR2 SVGAGI. Trimming left V 4 bases short and J 1 base short, with 10 bases between. The CDR3 sequence is 14 residues long. CDR3 nucleotides: TGTGCCAGCAGTTTCGGCAGGGTTAACTATGGCTACACCTTC. Its protein is CASSFGRVNYGYTF.

This clonotype came up many times. This chain links TRBV30 with TRBJ1-3, with 7 positions matching TRBD1. Germline V gene lookup returns CDR1 GTSNPN and CDR2 SVGIG (reference sequence). This CDR3 has 12 residues. This CDR3 reads CAYRGWRNTIYF. In DNA form, the CDR3 reads TGTGCTTACAGGGGTTGGCGAAACACCATATATTTT. Together with reference TRBV30 and TRBJ1-3, the CDR3 gives the full variable domain: SQTIHQWPATLVQPVGSPLSLECTVEGTSNPNLYWYRQAAGRGLQLLFYSVGIGQISSEVPQNLSASRPQDRQFILSSKKLLLSDSGFYLCAYRGWRNTIYFGEGSWLTVV.

This clonotype was found many times. This rearrangement joins TRBV20-1 to TRBJ1-5; tentative D call: TRBD1 (5 bases). Germline V gene sequence: CDR1 DFQATT, CDR2 SNEGSKA (reference sequence). V gave up 0 bases and J gave up 3 bases, with 9 bases separating them. The CDR3 has 14 amino acids. The CDR3 DNA reads as TGCAGTGCTAGAGACCCCAGGGACAATCAGCCCCAGCATTTT. Encoded protein: CSARDPRDNQPQHF.